The 26 T cell receptor beta chains below all came from one sample that was sequenced in a study of T cell responses to AZD1222 COVID-19 vaccine. TCRdb's table, derived via immunoSEQ multiplex PCR, lists solely in-frame clones and lacks some. The sample has 130,000 to 150,000 clones, 91% seen once. The sample was peripheral blood, taken 28 days after the second AZD1222 dose. The receptors derive from an adult who received the AZD1222 COVID-19 vaccine.

This chain links TRBV6-5 with TRBJ2-1; TRBD1 aligns across 11 bases. Germline CDR1 reads MNHEY; CDR2 reads SVGAGI. The CDR3 is 12 residues long. Trimming at V came to 8 bases and at J to 8 bases, leaving 2 bases not matched to a gene. The CDR3 coding sequence is TGTGCCAGCGGACAGGGGGCACATGAGCAGTTCTTC. Its protein is CASGQGAHEQFF.

The chain has TRBV7-9 and TRBJ1-1; 8 bases agree with TRBD1. From germline, CDR1 is SEHNR and CDR2 FQNEAQ (reference sequence). This CDR3 spans 12 amino acids. With V trimmed by 2 bases and J by 12 bases, 5 bases remained unmatched. The CDR3 sequence: CASSLRTGLSFF. The CDR3 nucleotides are TGTGCCAGCAGCTTAAGGACAGGGTTGTCTTTCTTT.

This chain connects TRBV27 to TRBJ2-7; 9 nucleotides align to TRBD2. The CDR3 totals 14 residues. V lost 7 bases and J lost 2; bases outside the gene matches: 6. Germline CDR1 MNHEY, CDR2 SMNVEV (reference sequence). CDR3 nucleotides: TGTGCCAGCACCCCTCTAGCGGGGCCCTACGAGCAGTACTTC. The encoded protein is CASTPLAGPYEQYF.

This chain links TRBV4-2 with TRBJ2-5; 9 bases agree with TRBD2. Germline values: CDR1 LGHNA, CDR2 YNFKEQ. V trimming: 3 bases; J trimming: 3 bases; junction bases outside the gene matches: 5. This CDR3 has 15 residues. CDR3 residues: CASSQAAGGEETQYF. The CDR3 nucleotides read TGTGCCAGCAGCCAGGCAGCGGGGGGAGAAGAGACCCAGTACTTC.

DNA for the CDR3: TGTGCCAGCAGCTTAAAGACTAGCGGAACCTACGAGCAGTACTTC. Residues: CASSLKTSGTYEQYF. This sequence joins TRBV7-9 and TRBJ2-7; TRBD2 matches 9 bases. V shed 2 bases, J shed 2 bases, and the junction held 4 bases outside the gene matches. This CDR3 has 15 amino acids. Germline V gene sequence: CDR1 SEHNR, CDR2 FQNEAQ (reference sequence).

J is TRBJ2-7 and V is TRBV5-1; TRBD2 agrees at 11 bases. This CDR3 has 15 amino acids. Germline CDR1 is SGHRS and CDR2 is YFSETQ. With 6 bases clipped from V and 3 bases from J, the junction kept 8 bases outside the gene matches. In nucleotides, the CDR3 is TGCGCCAGCATGCGCACCGGGACTAGCGGCTACGAGCAGTACTTC. As protein: CASMRTGTSGYEQYF.

The chain joins TRBV10-3 to TRBJ1-1; possible D gene TRBD1, 6 bases. The CDR3 is made up of 12 amino acids. V shed 4 bases and J shed 8 bases, with 11 bases lying between them. Germline values: CDR1 ENHRY, CDR2 SYGVKD. Here the CDR3 reads CAISVDRFEAFF. DNA for the CDR3: TGTGCCATCAGTGTAGACAGGTTCGAAGCTTTCTTT.

This clone was observed once. This chain joins TRBV7-9 and TRBJ2-1; a weak D match, TRBD2 (7 bases). The CDR3 has 16 residues. V shed 5 bases and J shed 4 bases, with 18 bases lying between them. Germline V gives CDR1 SEHNR, CDR2 FQNEAQ (reference sequence). DNA of the CDR3: TGTGCCAGCAGCCTCATTTGGCGGGGGCCTTACAATGAGCAGTTCTTC. Its protein product is CASSLIWRGPYNEQFF.

This rearrangement joins TRBV7-2 to TRBJ2-1; D possibly uses TRBD1 or TRBD2 (5 bases each). Germline CDR1 is SGHTA and CDR2 is FQGNSA. This CDR3 spans 19 amino acids. Trimming pared 2 bases from V and 7 bases from J, leaving 27 bases between. This CDR3 is CASSLKVGSAVEGWNEQFF. The CDR3 DNA reads as TGTGCCAGCAGCTTAAAGGTGGGGAGCGCTGTTGAGGGGTGGAATGAGCAGTTCTTC.

The table lists this clone with a few counts. The V and J genes are TRBV5-4 and TRBJ1-3; D is perhaps TRBD1 (5 bases). V was pared by 4 bases and J by 2 bases, with 7 bases between. The germline gives CDR1 SGHNT, CDR2 YYREEE (reference sequence). This CDR3 is 13 amino acids long. The CDR3 loop is CASSTQAGNTIYF. CDR3 sequence (DNA): TGTGCCAGCAGCACACAGGCTGGAAACACCATATATTTT.

The chain employs TRBV5-6 and TRBJ1-6; D gene ambiguous. With 1 base removed from V and 14 bases from J, the gap between germline ends came to 13 bases. The CDR3 length is 13 residues. Germline V gene sequence: CDR1 SGHDT, CDR2 YYEEEE. The CDR3 reads CASSLKGPGALHF. CDR3 bases: TGTGCCAGCAGCTTGAAAGGTCCCGGGGCCCTCCACTTT.

V is TRBV5-1 and J is TRBJ2-7; 11 bases fit TRBD1. Germline CDR1 reads SGHRS; CDR2 reads YFSETQ. CDR3 size: 15 residues. J lost 4 bases, V lost 7 bases, and 10 bases had no gene match. Written as DNA, the CDR3 is TGCGCCAGCCAGAACGGACAGGGGGCATCTTACGAGCAGTACTTC. This encodes CASQNGQGASYEQYF. Full variable domain (missing parts from reference TRBV5-1 and TRBJ2-7): KAGVTQTPRYLIKTRGQQVTLSCSPISGHRSVSWYQQTPGQGLQFLFEYFSETQRNKGNFPGRFSGRQFSNSRSEMNVSTLELGDSALYLCASQNGQGASYEQYFGPGTRLTVT.

The chain uses TRBV30 and TRBJ1-2, with 8 bases lining up with TRBD1. Germline CDR1 reads GTSNPN; CDR2 reads SVGIG (reference sequence). The CDR3 extends over 13 amino acids. Trimming removed 5 bases from V and 8 bases from J; junction bases left unmatched: 10. CDR3 DNA sequence: TGTGCCTGGTACCTGGACAGGGTGAACGGCTACACCTTC. Translating gives CAWYLDRVNGYTF.

This chain links TRBV9 with TRBJ1-2; 7 nucleotides match TRBD1. The CDR3 has 14 residues. V trimming: 5 bases; J trimming: 7 bases; junction bases outside the gene matches: 11. Germline V gene data show CDR1 as SGDLS and CDR2 as YYNGEE. This chain's CDR3 is CASRYSTGTAGYTF. For the CDR3, the DNA is TGTGCCAGCAGGTATTCCACCGGGACAGCTGGCTACACCTTC. The whole variable domain, remainder taken from reference TRBV9 and TRBJ1-2, is DSGVTQTPKHLITATGQRVTLRCSPRSGDLSVYWYQQSLDQGLQFLIQYYNGEERAKGNILERFSAQQFPDLHSELNLSSLELGDSALYFCASRYSTGTAGYTFGSGTRLTVV.

As DNA, the CDR3 is TGTGCCAGCAGCCGGGCACTAGCGGGGCTGAGAGATACGCAGTATTTT. It encodes CASSRALAGLRDTQYF. The V call is TRBV4-2, the J call TRBJ2-3, with 10 positions matching TRBD2. CDR1 and CDR2 (germline): LGHNA, YNFKEQ. Trimming removed 4 bases from V and 5 bases from J; junction bases left unmatched: 9. The CDR3 contains 16 residues.

The rearrangement joins TRBV24-1 to TRBJ1-5; 9 bases fit TRBD1. CDR3 size: 17 residues. Germline CDR1 and CDR2: KGHDR and SFDVKD. V lost 4 bases and J lost 0; bases outside the gene matches: 6. The CDR3: CATSDPRDRASNQPQHF. The DNA for the CDR3 is TGTGCCACCAGTGACCCCAGGGACAGGGCTAGCAATCAGCCCCAGCATTTT.

This clone was found once. The CDR3 sequence: CASKVNTEAFF. In nucleotides, the CDR3 is TGTGCCAGTAAAGTGAACACTGAAGCTTTCTTT. The rearrangement joins TRBV19 to TRBJ1-1; D not resolved. Germline CDR1 reads LNHDA; CDR2 reads SQIVND (reference sequence). The CDR3 spans 11 residues. V was trimmed by 7 bases and J by 0 bases, leaving 3 bases between them.

V and J are TRBV11-2 and TRBJ2-3, with TRBD2 matching over 12 bases. The CDR3 is made up of 20 amino acids. CDR1 is SGHAT and CDR2 is FQNNGV in the germline V gene. V lost 0 bases, J lost 1 base, and 11 bases stayed unmatched. The CDR3 loop is CASSLDRGTLAGGRTDTQYF. The DNA for the CDR3 is TGTGCCAGCAGCTTAGACCGGGGTACTCTAGCGGGGGGGCGCACAGATACGCAGTATTTT.

This clone has a handful of counts. V and J are TRBV4-3 and TRBJ2-7; D is perhaps TRBD1 or TRBD2 (5 bases each). Looked up from germline, CDR1 is LGHNA and CDR2 is YSLEER. V was cut by 0 bases and J by 3 bases, with 12 bases left in between. The CDR3 has 15 residues. The CDR3 bases are TGCGCCAGCAGCCAAGATTTGGACACTAGCTACGAGCAGTACTTC. Translation gives CASSQDLDTSYEQYF.

This chain's CDR3 is CASSEEAGVGNNEQFF. CDR3 sequence (DNA): TGTGCCAGCAGTGAGGAGGCAGGGGTTGGGAACAATGAGCAGTTCTTC. This chain connects TRBV6-1 to TRBJ2-1, with a possible D match to TRBD1 (6 bases). V shed 3 bases and J shed 5 bases, with 17 bases lying between them. This CDR3 contains 16 residues. In germline, CDR1 is MNHNS, CDR2 SASEGT.

This clone has only a few counts. CDR3 in DNA: TGCAGCGTTGAAGCGGGCGGGAACACTGAAGCTTTCTTT. Protein product: CSVEAGGNTEAFF. The chain employs TRBV29-1 and TRBJ1-1; D is ambiguous. Germline V gene data show CDR1 as SQVTM and CDR2 as ANQGSEA. Trimming left V 1 base short and J 1 base short, with 7 bases between. The CDR3 runs to 13 residues.

V gene TRBV30 combines with J gene TRBJ1-2, with no clear D. Germline V lookup: CDR1 GTSNPN, CDR2 SVGIG (reference sequence). Trimming removed 1 base at V and 2 bases at J, with 5 bases between. The CDR3 is 12 residues long. Here the CDR3 reads CAWSGVNYGYTF. Written as DNA, the CDR3 is TGTGCCTGGAGTGGAGTGAACTATGGCTACACCTTC.

J is TRBJ2-7 and V is TRBV9; 13 positions agree with TRBD2. CDR3 length: 16 residues. The germline gives CDR1 SGDLS, CDR2 YYNGEE. V was pared by 3 bases and J by 7 bases, with 10 bases of the junction left unmatched. The CDR3 region is CASSAWTSGREAEQYF. CDR3 bases: TGTGCCAGCAGCGCATGGACTAGCGGGAGAGAAGCAGAGCAGTACTTC.

The V and J genes are TRBV7-2 and TRBJ1-2; a weak D match, TRBD1 (5 bases). This CDR3 comprises 14 residues. Germline loops: CDR1 SGHTA, CDR2 FQGNSA. Trimming pared 6 bases from V and 2 bases from J, leaving 13 bases between. The DNA of the CDR3 is TGTGCCAGCAGGGGGACGGAGCCCAACTATGGCTACACCTTC. This encodes CASRGTEPNYGYTF.

V gene TRBV7-2 combines with J gene TRBJ1-2; D possibly corresponds to TRBD1 (6 bases). The length of the CDR3 is 15 residues. Germline V gives CDR1 SGHTA, CDR2 FQGNSA. The germline V and J ends were trimmed by 1 base and 8 bases, with 17 bases remaining between them. The CDR3 spells CASSLGGAGARGYTF. DNA for the CDR3: TGTGCCAGCAGCTTAGGCGGTGCAGGGGCGCGGGGCTACACCTTC.

The chain joins TRBV4-1 to TRBJ2-1; 13 bases are a match to TRBD2. The CDR3 consists of 18 residues. CDR1 is MGHRA and CDR2 is YSYEKL in the germline V gene. Losses at the gene ends were 2 bases for V and 7 bases for J; bases not matched to a gene: 11. The DNA of the CDR3 is TGCGCCAGCAGCCAACAACAAAGGACTAGCGGGAGTCGGAATGAGCAGTTCTTC. It specifies CASSQQQRTSGSRNEQFF.